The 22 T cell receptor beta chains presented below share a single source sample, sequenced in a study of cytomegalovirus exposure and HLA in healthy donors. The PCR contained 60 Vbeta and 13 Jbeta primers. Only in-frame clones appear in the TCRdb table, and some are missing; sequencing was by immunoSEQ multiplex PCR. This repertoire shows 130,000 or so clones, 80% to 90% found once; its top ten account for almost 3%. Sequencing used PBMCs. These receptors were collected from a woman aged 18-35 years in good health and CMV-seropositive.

The CDR3 loop reads CASSERPTGIYEQYF. DNA of the CDR3: TGTGCCAGCAGTGAACGTCCCACAGGAATCTACGAGCAGTACTTC. The chain carries TRBV6-1 and TRBJ2-7; TRBD1 is a possible D gene (5 bases). Germline V CDR1 and CDR2: MNHNS, SASEGT. The CDR3 runs to 15 residues. The V end lost 2 bases, the J end lost 3 bases, and 14 bases lay between the germline ends.

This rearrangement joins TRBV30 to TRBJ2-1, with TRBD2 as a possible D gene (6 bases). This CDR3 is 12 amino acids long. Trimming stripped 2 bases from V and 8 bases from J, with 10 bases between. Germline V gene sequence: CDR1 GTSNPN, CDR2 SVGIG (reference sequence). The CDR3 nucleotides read TGTGCCTGGAGTCCCGGGACTCATGAGCAGTTCTTC. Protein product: CAWSPGTHEQFF.

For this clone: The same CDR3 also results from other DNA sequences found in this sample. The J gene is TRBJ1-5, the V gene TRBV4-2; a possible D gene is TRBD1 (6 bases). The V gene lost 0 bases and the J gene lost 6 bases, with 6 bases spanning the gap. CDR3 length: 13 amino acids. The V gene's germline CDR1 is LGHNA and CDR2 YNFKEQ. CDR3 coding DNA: TGTGCCAGCAGCCAAGACAGGGGTCAGCCCCAGCATTTT. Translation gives CASSQDRGQPQHF.

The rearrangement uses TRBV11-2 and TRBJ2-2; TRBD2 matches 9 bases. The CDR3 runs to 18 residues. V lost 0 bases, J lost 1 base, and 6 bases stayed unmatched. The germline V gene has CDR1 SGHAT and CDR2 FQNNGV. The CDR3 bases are TGTGCCAGCAGCTTAGATCCGGGACTAGCTCGGAACACCGGGGAGCTGTTTTTT. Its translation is CASSLDPGLARNTGELFF.

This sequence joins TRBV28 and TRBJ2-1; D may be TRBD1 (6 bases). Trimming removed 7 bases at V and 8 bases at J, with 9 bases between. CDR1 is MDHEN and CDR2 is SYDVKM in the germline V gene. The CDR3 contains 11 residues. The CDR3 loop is CASKGVDEQFF. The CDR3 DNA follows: TGTGCCAGCAAGGGGGTCGATGAGCAGTTCTTC.

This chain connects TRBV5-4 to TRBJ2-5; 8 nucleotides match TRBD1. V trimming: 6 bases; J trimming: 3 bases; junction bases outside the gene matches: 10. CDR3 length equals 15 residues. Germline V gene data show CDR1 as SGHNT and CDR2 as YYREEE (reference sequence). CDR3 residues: CASTPSGGREETQYF. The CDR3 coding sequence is TGTGCCAGCACTCCCTCAGGGGGCAGAGAAGAGACCCAGTACTTC.

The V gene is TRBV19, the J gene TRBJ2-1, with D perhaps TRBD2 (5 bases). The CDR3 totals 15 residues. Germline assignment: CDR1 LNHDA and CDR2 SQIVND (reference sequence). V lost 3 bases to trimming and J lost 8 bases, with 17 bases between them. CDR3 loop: CASSIGGVGGDEQFF. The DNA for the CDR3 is TGTGCCAGTAGTATCGGAGGAGTGGGTGGAGATGAGCAGTTCTTC.

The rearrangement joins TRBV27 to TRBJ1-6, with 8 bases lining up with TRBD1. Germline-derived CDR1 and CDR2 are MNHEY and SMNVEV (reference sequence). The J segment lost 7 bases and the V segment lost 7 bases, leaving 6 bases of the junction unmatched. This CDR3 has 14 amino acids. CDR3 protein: CASTSRGLNSPLHF. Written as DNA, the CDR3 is TGTGCCAGCACCTCCAGGGGGCTGAATTCACCCCTCCACTTT.

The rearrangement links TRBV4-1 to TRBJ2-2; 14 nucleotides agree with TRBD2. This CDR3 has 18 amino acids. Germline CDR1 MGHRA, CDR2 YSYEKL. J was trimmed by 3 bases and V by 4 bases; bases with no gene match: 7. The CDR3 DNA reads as TGCGCCAGCAGCCTCTCGGGACTAGCGGGGGCGGACACCGGGGAGCTGTTTTTT. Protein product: CASSLSGLAGADTGELFF.

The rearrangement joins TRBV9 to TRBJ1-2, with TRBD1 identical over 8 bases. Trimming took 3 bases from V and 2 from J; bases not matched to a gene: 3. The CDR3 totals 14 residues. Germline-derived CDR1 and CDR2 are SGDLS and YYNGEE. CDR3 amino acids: CASSEQGGNYGYTF. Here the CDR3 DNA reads TGTGCCAGCAGCGAACAGGGGGGGAACTATGGCTACACCTTC.

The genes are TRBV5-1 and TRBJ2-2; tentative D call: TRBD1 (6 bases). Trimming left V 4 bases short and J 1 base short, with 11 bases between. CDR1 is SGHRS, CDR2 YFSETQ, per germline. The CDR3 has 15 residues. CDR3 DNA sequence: TGCGCCAGCAGCGGTTTGGGACAGAACACCGGGGAGCTGTTTTTT. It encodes CASSGLGQNTGELFF.

The DNA of the CDR3 is TGTGCCGGAGGGCCCCTCACAGATACGCAGTATTTT. Translation: CAGGPLTDTQYF. The J gene is TRBJ2-3, the V gene TRBV2; D is perhaps TRBD2 (6 bases). The CDR3 extends over 12 amino acids. V gave up 11 bases and J gave up 2 bases, with 11 bases separating them. Germline assignment: CDR1 SNHLY and CDR2 FYNNEI.

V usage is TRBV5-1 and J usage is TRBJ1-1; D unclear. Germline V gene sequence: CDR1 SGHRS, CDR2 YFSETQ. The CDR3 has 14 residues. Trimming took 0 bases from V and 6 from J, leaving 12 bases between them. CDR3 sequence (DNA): TGCGCCAGCAGCTTGGATGAGGGTCGTGCTGAAGCTTTCTTT. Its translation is CASSLDEGRAEAFF.

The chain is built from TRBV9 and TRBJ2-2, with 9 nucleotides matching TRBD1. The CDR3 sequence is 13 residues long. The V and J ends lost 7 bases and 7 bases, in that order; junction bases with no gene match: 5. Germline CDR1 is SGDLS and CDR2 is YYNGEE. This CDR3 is CASDGQGNGELFF. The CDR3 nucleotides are TGTGCCAGCGACGGACAGGGGAACGGGGAGCTGTTTTTT.

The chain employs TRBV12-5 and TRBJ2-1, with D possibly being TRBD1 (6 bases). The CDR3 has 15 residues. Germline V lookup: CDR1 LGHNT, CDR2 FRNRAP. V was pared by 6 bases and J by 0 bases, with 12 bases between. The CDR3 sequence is CASGLGQSSYNEQFF. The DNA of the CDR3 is TGTGCTAGTGGCCTCGGACAGTCCTCCTACAATGAGCAGTTCTTC.

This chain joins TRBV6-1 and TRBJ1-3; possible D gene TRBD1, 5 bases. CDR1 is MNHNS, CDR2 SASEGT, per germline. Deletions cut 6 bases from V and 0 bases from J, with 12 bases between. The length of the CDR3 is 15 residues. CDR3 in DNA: TGTGCCAGCAGGGACACGGGACTCTCTGGAAACACCATATATTTT. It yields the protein CASRDTGLSGNTIYF.

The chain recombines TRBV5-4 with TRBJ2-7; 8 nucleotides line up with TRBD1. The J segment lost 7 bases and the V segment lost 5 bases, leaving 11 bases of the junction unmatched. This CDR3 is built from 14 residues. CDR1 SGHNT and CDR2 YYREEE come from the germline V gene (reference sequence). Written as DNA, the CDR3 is TGTGCCAGCAGTCGAAGACAGGGGCGAGAAGAGCAGTACTTC. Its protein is CASSRRQGREEQYF. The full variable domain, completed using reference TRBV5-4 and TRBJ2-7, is ETGVTQSPTHLIKTRGQQVTLRCSSQSGHNTVSWYQQALGQGPQFIFQYYREEENGRGNFPPRFSGLQFPNYSSELNVNALELDDSALYLCASSRRQGREEQYFGPGTRLTVT.

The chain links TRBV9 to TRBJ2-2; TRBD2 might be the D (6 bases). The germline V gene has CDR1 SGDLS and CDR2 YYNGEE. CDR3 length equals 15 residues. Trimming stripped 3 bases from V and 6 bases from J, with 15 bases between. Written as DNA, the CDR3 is TGTGCCAGCAGCGCTCGGGACTGGAATTCCGGGGAGCTGTTTTTT. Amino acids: CASSARDWNSGELFF.

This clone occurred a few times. In DNA, the CDR3 is TGTGCCAGCAGCCCACGGACAGGAGGGGGGACCCAGTACTTC. It is translated as CASSPRTGGGTQYF. The V call is TRBV9, the J call TRBJ2-5, with D possibly matching TRBD1 (7 bases). This CDR3 is built from 14 residues. Looked up from germline, CDR1 is SGDLS and CDR2 is YYNGEE. The V end lost 4 bases, the J end lost 7 bases, and 17 bases lay between the germline ends.

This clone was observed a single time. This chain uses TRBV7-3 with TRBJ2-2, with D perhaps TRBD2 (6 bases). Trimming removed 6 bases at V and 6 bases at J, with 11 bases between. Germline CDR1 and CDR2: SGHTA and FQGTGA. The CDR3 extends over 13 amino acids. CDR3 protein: CASSKSGAGELFF. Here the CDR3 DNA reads TGTGCCAGCAGTAAATCGGGAGCCGGGGAGCTGTTTTTT.

This CDR3 reads CASSYSKGVQPQHF. The CDR3, as DNA: TGTGCCAGCAGTTACTCGAAAGGGGTTCAGCCCCAGCATTTT. V and J are TRBV6-6 and TRBJ1-5; tentative D call: TRBD1 (5 bases). Trimming stripped 0 bases from V and 6 bases from J, with 9 bases between. Germline V gene lookup returns CDR1 MNHNY and CDR2 SVGAGI (reference sequence). The CDR3 length is 14 residues.

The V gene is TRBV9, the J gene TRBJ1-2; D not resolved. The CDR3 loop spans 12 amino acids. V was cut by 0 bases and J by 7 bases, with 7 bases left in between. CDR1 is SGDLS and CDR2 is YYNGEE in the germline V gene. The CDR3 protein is CASSVEAGGYTF. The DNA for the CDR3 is TGTGCCAGCAGCGTAGAGGCAGGTGGCTACACCTTC.